The present TCR beta chain was sequenced within a study of control samples from healthy donors and cancer patients. Produced via immunoSEQ multiplex PCR; TCRdb's table is partial and in-frame only. The sample consists of about 100,000 clones, around four fifths of them appearing once. The material sequenced was blood. The sequence came from a man in his thirties or forties in good health.

CDR3 sequence reads: CASRLQTVGTEAFF. DNA of the CDR3: TGTGCCAGCAGGCTTCAGACAGTAGGGACTGAAGCTTTCTTT. The V gene is TRBV5-6, the J gene TRBJ1-1; possible D gene TRBD1, 5 bases. The CDR3 covers 14 residues. Germline values: CDR1 SGHDT, CDR2 YYEEEE. V lost 5 bases and J 5 bases, leaving 16 bases between the germline ends.